What follows are 19 T cell receptor beta chains derived from one specimen sequenced in a study of blood T cells in healthy people across ages. A J-beta primer mix and a sample-barcoded 5' primer were used in a second PCR of roughly 6 to 12 cycles. TCRdb used MiXCR to reprocess the 5' RACE reads, holding one entry per CDR3 protein. Among about 1.5 million distinct CDR3 sequences, roughly 40% were seen once, and the ten largest hold roughly 7.9%. Sequencing was done on a sample of blood. Every receptor here comes from a woman between 18 and 30 years old in good health.

A few counts support this clonotype. The chain has TRBV4-1 and TRBJ2-7; D is perhaps TRBD2 (5 bases). The CDR3 runs to 15 residues. In germline, CDR1 is MGHRA, CDR2 YSYEKL. Trimming removed 6 bases at V and 2 bases at J, with 17 bases between. CDR3: CASSTGLATPYEQYF. In nucleotides, the CDR3 is TGCGCCAGCAGTACTGGGCTAGCAACCCCCTACGAGCAGTACTTC.

The chain employs TRBV27 and TRBJ2-4, with TRBD2 identical over 8 bases. This CDR3 spans 17 amino acids. The germline gives CDR1 MNHEY, CDR2 SMNVEV (reference sequence). With 5 bases clipped from V and 10 bases from J, the junction kept 19 bases outside the gene matches. CDR3 nucleotides: TGTGCCAGCAGTCCTACTCCCCGAAGCGGGAGAAGGGAAATTCAGTACTTC. The encoded protein is CASSPTPRSGRREIQYF.

V gene TRBV6-1 combines with J gene TRBJ2-1, with 8 bases aligning to TRBD2. The J call may be faulty, since TRBJ2-7 better matches the DNA end. Per germline, CDR1 MNHNS and CDR2 SASEGT. The CDR3 sequence is 14 residues long. CDR3 sequence reads: CASRAGDDYNEQYF. Written as DNA, the CDR3 is TGTGCCAGCAGAGCGGGGGATGACTACAATGAGCAGTACTTC.

The J gene is TRBJ1-1, the V gene TRBV7-9; D is unresolved. This CDR3 comprises 12 residues. Trimming shortened V by 1 base and J by 5 bases, and 5 bases separated the two germline ends. Germline CDR1 and CDR2: SEHNR and FQNEAQ (reference sequence). For the CDR3, the DNA is TGTGCCAGCAGCTTAGGGATTACTGAAGCTTTCTTT. Its translation: CASSLGITEAFF.

For the CDR3, the DNA is TGTGCCAGCAGCCAACTGGACCAAGCCGGACACACTGAAGCTTTCTTT. Protein product: CASSQLDQAGHTEAFF. V usage is TRBV3-1 and J usage is TRBJ1-1; D gene uncertain. V shed 2 bases and J shed 3 bases, with 16 bases lying between them. CDR3 length: 16 residues. Per the germline V gene, CDR1 is LGHDT and CDR2 is YNNKEL (reference sequence). The full variable domain, in which reference TRBV3-1 and TRBJ1-1 provide the parts outside the CDR3, is DTAVSQTPKYLVTQMGNDKSIKCEQNLGHDTMYWYKQDSKKFLKIMFSYNNKELIINETVPNRFSPKSPDKAHLNLHINSLELGDSAVYFCASSQLDQAGHTEAFFGQGTRLTVV.

The V and J genes are TRBV20-1 and TRBJ2-3, with D possibly called TRBD1 or TRBD2 (6 bases each). V shed 6 bases and J shed 2 bases, with 12 bases lying between them. The CDR3 runs to 13 residues. The germline V gene has CDR1 DFQATT and CDR2 SNEGSKA (reference sequence). The CDR3 sequence is CSAGGGNTDTQYF. CDR3 sequence (DNA): TGCAGTGCCGGGGGCGGGAACACAGATACGCAGTATTTT.

The chain carries TRBV3-1 and TRBJ2-4; D is perhaps TRBD2 (5 bases). The germline V gene encodes CDR1 LGHDT and CDR2 YNNKEL (reference sequence). This CDR3 is 16 amino acids long. Trimming left V 4 bases short and J 1 base short, with 14 bases between. The CDR3 DNA follows: TGTGCCAGCAGCCTGTTAGACGGCGGGGCCAAAAACATTCAGTACTTC. Protein sequence: CASSLLDGGAKNIQYF.

This clonotype was observed at least ten times. The CDR3, as DNA: TGTGCCAGCAGCCCTGGAGGGCCTTACGAGCAGTACTTC. This gives the protein CASSPGGPYEQYF. The J gene is TRBJ2-7, the V gene TRBV12-3 or TRBV12-4, with a weak D call TRBD2 (6 bases). CDR3 length: 13 residues. The V end lost 6 bases, the J end lost 4 bases, and 13 bases lay between the germline ends.

This sequence joins TRBV11-2 and TRBJ2-7; 8 bases fit TRBD2. Germline assignment: CDR1 SGHAT and CDR2 FQNNGV. The trim removed 4 bases at V and 2 bases at J, leaving 10 bases unmatched. CDR3 length equals 16 residues. For the CDR3, the DNA is TGTGCCAGCAGCTCGGTCGGGGGGGGACCAACCTACGAGCAGTACTTC. It yields the protein CASSSVGGGPTYEQYF.

Turning to this clonotype: The junction differs from germline at one of its ends, possibly a read error. The J gene is TRBJ1-5, the V gene TRBV2; 11 bases match TRBD1. Per germline, CDR1 SNHLY and CDR2 FYNNEI. The CDR3 totals 13 residues. The CDR3 reads CAIGQGAGQPLHF. CDR3 nucleotides: TGTGCCATCGGACAGGGGGCAGGTCAGCCCCTGCATTTT.

V usage is TRBV5-6 and J usage is TRBJ2-7; 11 nucleotides match TRBD2. Germline-derived CDR1 and CDR2 are SGHDT and YYEEEE. The CDR3 totals 15 residues. With V trimmed by 4 bases and J by 3 bases, 6 bases remained unmatched. In DNA form, the CDR3 reads TGTGCCAGCAGCCCCCCACTAGCGGGAGTCTACGAGCAGTACTTC. As protein: CASSPPLAGVYEQYF.

This clonotype was observed a handful of times. The chain recombines TRBV12-3 or TRBV12-4 with TRBJ2-3; TRBD1 matches 10 bases. This CDR3 has 15 residues. Unmatched junction bases numbered 5, after V lost 6 bases and J lost 2 bases. This chain's CDR3 is CASSLDRGYTDTQYF. CDR3 DNA sequence: TGTGCCAGCAGCTTGGACAGGGGGTACACAGATACGCAGTATTTT.

Here the CDR3 DNA reads TGCGCCAGCAGCACAGGGGACCTACGATCCTACGAGCAGTACTTC. Translation gives CASSTGDLRSYEQYF. The rearrangement links TRBV5-1 to TRBJ2-7; TRBD1 matches at 7 bases. The junction had 8 bases not matched to a gene; V was cut back by 4 bases and J by 1 base. Germline V gene lookup returns CDR1 SGHRS and CDR2 YFSETQ. The CDR3 is 15 residues long. Full variable domain (rest looked up from reference TRBV5-1 and TRBJ2-7): KAGVTQTPRYLIKTRGQQVTLSCSPISGHRSVSWYQQTPGQGLQFLFEYFSETQRNKGNFPGRFSGRQFSNSRSEMNVSTLELGDSALYLCASSTGDLRSYEQYFGPGTRLTVT.

This clonotype was found a few times. A read error may be the cause here, since a much bigger clone is one base away. The chain couples TRBV20-1 to TRBJ1-5, with D hard to call. Germline V gene data show CDR1 as DFQATT and CDR2 as SNEGSKA (reference sequence). With 0 bases removed from V and 2 bases from J, the gap between germline ends came to 17 bases. This CDR3 is 17 amino acids long. The CDR3 DNA follows: TGCAGTGCTAGAGATCCCGGGCAGAGAGATGGCAATCAGCCCCAGCATTTT. It translates to CSARDPGQRDGNQPQHF.

This CDR3 reads CASSQLGLALNTGELFF. The CDR3 DNA reads as TGCGCCAGCAGCCAGCTTGGACTAGCGCTAAACACCGGGGAGCTGTTTTTT. The chain joins TRBV4-1 to TRBJ2-2, with 9 bases that match TRBD2. With 3 bases clipped from V and 2 bases from J, the junction kept 7 bases outside the gene matches. This CDR3 has 17 amino acids. Germline V gene data show CDR1 as MGHRA and CDR2 as YSYEKL.

The V gene is TRBV7-9, the J gene TRBJ2-7; 7 positions match TRBD1. The CDR3 is made up of 13 amino acids. V lost 3 bases to trimming and J lost 7 bases; unmatched junction nucleotides: 6. The germline gives CDR1 SEHNR, CDR2 FQNEAQ (reference sequence). The CDR3 spells CASSFYRGSEQYF. The DNA for the CDR3 is TGTGCCAGCAGCTTTTACAGGGGCTCTGAGCAGTACTTC.

The chain couples TRBV15 to TRBJ2-5, with TRBD2 as a possible D gene (5 bases). Trimming cost V 0 bases and J 3 bases, with 11 bases left between them. Germline CDR1 and CDR2: LNHNV and YYDKDF (reference sequence). This CDR3 region has 15 residues. The CDR3 nucleotides are TGTGCCACCAGCAGAGATCGAGGGCTGGAAGAGACCCAGTACTTC. Encoded protein: CATSRDRGLEETQYF.

CDR3 residues: CASSHPGQGGTDTQYF. The CDR3 DNA is TGTGCCAGCAGTCATCCAGGACAGGGTGGCACAGATACGCAGTATTTT. The genes are TRBV12-3 or TRBV12-4 and TRBJ2-3; 8 bases fit TRBD1. There are 16 residues in the CDR3. With 5 bases clipped from V and 1 base from J, the junction kept 8 bases outside the gene matches.

The chain recombines TRBV7-9 with TRBJ1-6; 10 positions match TRBD1. Germline-derived CDR1 and CDR2 are SEHNR and FQNEAQ (reference sequence). Trimming cost V 4 bases and J 9 bases; bases outside gene matches: 6. CDR3 length equals 15 residues. The CDR3 DNA is TGTGCCAGCAGCTCGGGGGACAGGGGAATTTCACCCCTCCACTTT. It translates to CASSSGDRGISPLHF.